Each of the 2 T cell receptor beta chains below was sequenced from the same sample in a study of blood T cell repertoires in COVID-19. This table comes from immunoSEQ multiplex PCR, and its TCRdb copy is limited to in-frame clones, with some not included. The sample includes about 440,000 clones, around 90% of them seen just once. Sequences were obtained from PBMCs or T cells enriched from blood (not recorded which). These receptors were obtained from a man in his late teens or twenties who had recovered from COVID-19.

This CDR3 reads CASSLDSRGSNQPQHF. For the CDR3, the DNA is TGTGCCAGCAGCTTAGATTCCAGGGGGAGCAATCAGCCCCAGCATTTT. This chain uses TRBV11-2 with TRBJ1-5; 7 positions agree with TRBD1. The CDR3 runs to 16 residues. The germline V gene encodes CDR1 SGHAT and CDR2 FQNNGV. J lost 1 base, V lost 0 bases, and 3 bases had no gene match.

The V gene is TRBV10-3, the J gene TRBJ1-2, with D possibly TRBD1 on 6 matching bases. CDR1 and CDR2 from the germline V gene are ENHRY and SYGVKD. The V gene lost 4 bases and the J gene lost 2 bases, with 11 bases spanning the gap. This CDR3 is 14 amino acids long. The CDR3 protein is CAISVGQGNYGYTF. The CDR3 DNA is TGTGCCATCAGTGTCGGGCAGGGGAACTATGGCTACACCTTC.